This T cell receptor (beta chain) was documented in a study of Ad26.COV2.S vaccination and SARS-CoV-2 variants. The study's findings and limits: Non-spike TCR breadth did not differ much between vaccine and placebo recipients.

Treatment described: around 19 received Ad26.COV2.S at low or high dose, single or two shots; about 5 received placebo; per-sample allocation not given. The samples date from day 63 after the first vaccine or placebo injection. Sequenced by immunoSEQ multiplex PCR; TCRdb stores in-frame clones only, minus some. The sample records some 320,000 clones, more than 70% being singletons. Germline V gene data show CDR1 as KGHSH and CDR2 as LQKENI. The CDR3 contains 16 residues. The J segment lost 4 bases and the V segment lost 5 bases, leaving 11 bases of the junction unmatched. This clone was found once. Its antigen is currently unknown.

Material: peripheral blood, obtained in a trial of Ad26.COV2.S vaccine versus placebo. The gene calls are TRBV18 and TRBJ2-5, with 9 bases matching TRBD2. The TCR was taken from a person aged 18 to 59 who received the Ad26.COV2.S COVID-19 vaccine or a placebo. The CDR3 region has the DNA TGTGCCAGCTCATTTGGCCCGGTGACTAGCGGAGAGACCCAGTACTTC. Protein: CASSFGPVTSGETQYF.